These T cell receptor beta chains were read from a single sample in a study of blood T cells in healthy people across ages. MiXCR, applied by TCRdb to the 5' RACE reads, yields one record per CDR3 protein. Among under 1 million distinct CDR3 sequences, around 42% were seen once, and the ten largest hold roughly a fifth. Sequences were obtained from blood. These TCRs come from a man aged 55 to 70 in good health. CDR3s include the opening cysteine and the closing phenylalanine or tryptophan. The D gene is left open where the match is weak. Only some rows state a clone size, as once, few, many or a class for expanded clones.

DNA: TGTGCCAGCAGTGCGGACAGCTTTCAGCCCCAGCATTTT
CDR3: CASSADSFQPQHF
size: NA
J: TRBJ1-5
D: NA
V: TRBV12-3/TRBV12-4

DNA: TGCGCCAGCAGCCAGACCCTACTAGCGGGCTCCGATGAGCAGTACTTC
CDR3: CASSQTLLAGSDEQYF
size: NA
J: TRBJ2-5
D: TRBD2
V: TRBV4-3

DNA: TGTGCCAGCAGCTTAGACAGGAATACCAAAAGCATTCAGTACTTC
CDR3: CASSLDRNTKSIQYF
size: NA
J: TRBJ2-4
D: NA
V: TRBV7-2

DNA: TGTGCCAGCAGCCATGACAGGGTAAATGGCTACACCTTC
CDR3: CASSHDRVNGYTF
size: NA
J: TRBJ1-2
D: TRBD1
V: TRBV7-2

DNA: TGTGCCAGCAGCTACATAGGACAGGGGTCCTCCTACGAGCAGTACTTC
CDR3: CASSYIGQGSSYEQYF
size: once
J: TRBJ2-7
D: TRBD1
V: TRBV7-8

DNA: TGTGCCAGCAGCCCTGTCAGGGGGCTACCCTACGAGCAGTACTTC
CDR3: CASSPVRGLPYEQYF
size: NA
J: TRBJ2-7
D: TRBD1
V: TRBV12-3/TRBV12-4

DNA: TGCAGTGCTAGGGGCTTCAACGGCCCCCAAGAGACCCAGTACTTC
CDR3: CSARGFNGPQETQYF
size: NA
J: TRBJ2-5
D: NA
V: TRBV20-1

DNA: TGTGCCAGCAGCTTATCGTGGCGGGGGAATGAGCAGTTCTTC
CDR3: CASSLSWRGNEQFF
size: NA
J: TRBJ2-1
D: TRBD2
V: TRBV7-9

DNA: TGTGCCAGCAGCGGGACTACTCGTTCGTCGGATACGCAGTATTTT
CDR3: CASSGTTRSSDTQYF
size: few
J: TRBJ2-3
D: NA
V: TRBV9

DNA: TGCGCCAGCAGCCAAGAAGGAGCGGGGGGACTCAATGAGCAGTTCTTC
CDR3: CASSQEGAGGLNEQFF
size: few
J: TRBJ2-1
D: TRBD2
V: TRBV4-1

DNA: TGCAGCGCTCGAGGGTGGGGAAAAGAGACCCAGTACTTC
CDR3: CSARGWGKETQYF
size: NA
J: TRBJ2-5
D: NA
V: TRBV29-1

DNA: TGTGCCAGCAGTCCCCCTTCCGGTGGCAGGTACCATACCTTCTCCTACGAGCAGTACTTC
CDR3: CASSPPSGGRYHTFSYEQYF
size: NA
J: TRBJ2-7
D: NA
V: TRBV6-1

DNA: TGTGCCAGCAGCTTGGTGACAGCGGCTTCGATTGGGACCCAGTACTTC
CDR3: CASSLVTAASIGTQYF
size: NA
J: TRBJ2-5
D: NA
V: TRBV5-6

DNA: TGTGCCAGCAGCGTAGGGTTCACGGGGGGGGAGCAGTTCTTC
CDR3: CASSVGFTGGEQFF
size: NA
J: TRBJ2-1
D: TRBD2
V: TRBV9

DNA: TGTGCCTGGAGTGCGGGGTTAGCAGATACGCAGTATTTT
CDR3: CAWSAGLADTQYF
size: NA
J: TRBJ2-3
D: NA
V: TRBV30

DNA: TGTGCCAGCAGCCTCGGACAGGGTTTAAACTATGGCTACACCTTC
CDR3: CASSLGQGLNYGYTF
size: few
J: TRBJ1-2
D: TRBD1
V: TRBV9

DNA: TGTGCCAGCAGTTCCTCGACTAGCTTCTACGAGCAGTACTTC
CDR3: CASSSSTSFYEQYF
size: NA
J: TRBJ2-7
D: TRBD2
V: TRBV12-3/TRBV12-4

DNA: TGCAGTGCGGTACTGGGGGATACGCAGTATTTT
CDR3: CSAVLGDTQYF
size: NA
J: TRBJ2-3
D: NA
V: TRBV20-1

DNA: TGTGCCAGCAGTACTCCGACAGGGAATTCGAAGCAGTACTTC
CDR3: CASSTPTGNSKQYF
size: NA
J: TRBJ2-7
D: TRBD1
V: TRBV28

DNA: TGCAGTGCTAGGGTACCGGGATACGAGCCCCAGCATTTT
CDR3: CSARVPGYEPQHF
size: few
J: TRBJ1-5
D: NA
V: TRBV20-1

DNA: TGTGCCACCAGTGACTCTACAGGGGTGATGAGAGAGACCCAGTACTTC
CDR3: CATSDSTGVMRETQYF
size: NA
J: TRBJ2-5
D: TRBD1
V: TRBV24-1

DNA: TGTGCCAGCAGTAAAGGACAGGGCGGCTACGAGCAGTACTTC
CDR3: CASSKGQGGYEQYF
size: NA
J: TRBJ2-7
D: TRBD1
V: TRBV6-2/TRBV6-3

DNA: TGTGCCAGCAGCGTAGGGTCGGGGGCCGCCGTGAAGACCCAGTACTTC
CDR3: CASSVGSGAAVKTQYF
size: NA
J: TRBJ2-5
D: NA
V: TRBV9

DNA: TGTGCCAGCACCGACAGTGCCTACGAGCAGTACTTC
CDR3: CASTDSAYEQYF
size: NA
J: TRBJ2-7
D: NA
V: TRBV11-2

DNA: TGTGCCAGCAGAAGACGGGACAGGGGCTTCTATGGCTACACCTTC
CDR3: CASRRRDRGFYGYTF
size: few
J: TRBJ1-2
D: TRBD1
V: TRBV6-5